Each of the 26 T cell receptor beta chains below was sequenced from the same sample in a study of blood T cell repertoires in COVID-19. Clones were sequenced by immunoSEQ multiplex PCR, and TCRdb holds only the in-frame ones, with some missing. The data contain 55,000 or so clones, over 70% of them singletons. Sequencing was performed on peripheral blood. The source of these receptors is a man between 60 and 70 years old with acute or convalescent COVID-19.

This chain links TRBV5-1 with TRBJ2-2; 9 bases line up with TRBD2. This CDR3 is 18 amino acids long. Germline V lookup: CDR1 SGHRS, CDR2 YFSETQ. V shed 4 bases, J shed 5 bases, and the junction held 15 bases outside the gene matches. Here the CDR3 reads CASSLEGGGARLTGELFF. CDR3 DNA: TGCGCCAGCAGCCTGGAGGGCGGGGGGGCCCGTCTGACCGGGGAGCTGTTTTTT. Looking up the rest from reference TRBV5-1 and TRBJ2-2 gives the full variable domain: KAGVTQTPRYLIKTRGQQVTLSCSPISGHRSVSWYQQTPGQGLQFLFEYFSETQRNKGNFPGRFSGRQFSNSRSEMNVSTLELGDSALYLCASSLEGGGARLTGELFFGEGSRLTVL.

In this sample, this clone turned up once. The chain couples TRBV27 to TRBJ2-7; D ambiguous. CDR1 is MNHEY, CDR2 SMNVEV, per germline (reference sequence). This CDR3 has 13 amino acids. Trimming shortened V by 5 bases and J by 0 bases, and 8 bases separated the two germline ends. The CDR3 sequence is CASSPRSSYEQYF. CDR3 nucleotides: TGTGCCAGCAGTCCCCGGAGCTCCTACGAGCAGTACTTC.

This sequence joins TRBV7-9 and TRBJ2-7; no reliable D call. CDR1 is SEHNR and CDR2 is FQNEAQ in the germline V gene (reference sequence). Trimming left V 0 bases short and J 2 bases short, with 5 bases between. This CDR3 comprises 13 residues. CDR3 region: CASSLANTYEQYF. DNA for the CDR3: TGTGCCAGCAGCTTAGCTAATACCTACGAGCAGTACTTC.

The genes are TRBV10-2 and TRBJ2-7, with D possibly being TRBD1 (5 bases). V was clipped by 3 bases and J by 2 bases, with 8 bases between them. The CDR3 is made up of 13 amino acids. Germline CDR1 and CDR2: WSHSY and SAAADI. The CDR3 nucleotides are TGCGCCAGCAGTGATGGCAGGGCCTACGAGCAGTACTTC. It yields the protein CASSDGRAYEQYF.

The genes are TRBV19 and TRBJ1-5, with a possible D match to TRBD1 (6 bases). Trimming cost V 8 bases and J 6 bases, with 20 bases left between them. This CDR3 is 15 amino acids long. Germline lookup yields CDR1 LNHDA and CDR2 SQIVND (reference sequence). The CDR3 DNA reads as TGTGCCAGTGGGGGCCAGGTTTCGAGGATTCAGCCCCAGCATTTT. Residues: CASGGQVSRIQPQHF. Variable domain in full (rest from reference TRBV19 and TRBJ1-5): DGGITQSPKYLFRKEGQNVTLSCEQNLNHDAMYWYRQDPGQGLRLIYYSQIVNDFQKGDIAEGYSVSREKKESFPLTVTSAQKNPTAFYLCASGGQVSRIQPQHFGDGTRLSIL.

This clone was counted a single time. This chain joins TRBV5-1 and TRBJ2-1; D is ambiguous. The CDR3 consists of 15 residues. Between the trimmed V and J ends, which lost 4 bases and 0 bases, there was a span of 11 bases. Germline V lookup: CDR1 SGHRS, CDR2 YFSETQ. This CDR3 is CASSLGLSSYNEQFF. The CDR3 region has the DNA TGCGCCAGCAGCCTGGGTCTAAGCTCCTACAATGAGCAGTTCTTC. Using reference TRBV5-1 and TRBJ2-1 for the parts outside the CDR3, the full variable domain is KAGVTQTPRYLIKTRGQQVTLSCSPISGHRSVSWYQQTPGQGLQFLFEYFSETQRNKGNFPGRFSGRQFSNSRSEMNVSTLELGDSALYLCASSLGLSSYNEQFFGPGTRLTVL.

This chain uses TRBV5-6 with TRBJ1-4; possibly TRBD1 for D (5 bases). This CDR3 is built from 15 residues. Trimming shortened V by 1 base and J by 8 bases, and 15 bases separated the two germline ends. Germline values: CDR1 SGHDT, CDR2 YYEEEE. Here the CDR3 reads CASSLNGGGKEKLFF. The CDR3 DNA reads as TGTGCCAGCAGCTTGAACGGGGGAGGAAAGGAAAAACTGTTTTTT.

The V and J genes are TRBV4-1 and TRBJ2-3; D is undetermined. Trimming removed 0 bases at V and 10 bases at J, with 11 bases between. The CDR3 sequence is 13 residues long. Germline V gives CDR1 MGHRA, CDR2 YSYEKL. The CDR3 here is CASSQEEPGAQYF. CDR3 in DNA: TGCGCCAGCAGCCAAGAGGAGCCGGGTGCGCAGTATTTT.

This chain joins TRBV11-2 and TRBJ2-6, with D tentatively TRBD1 (5 bases). Germline V gene sequence: CDR1 SGHAT, CDR2 FQNNGV. Trimming cost V 5 bases and J 0 bases, with 11 bases left between them. The CDR3 runs 16 residues. CDR3 nucleotides: TGTGCCAGCAGCCCCTCGCAGGGCTCTGGGGCCAACGTCCTGACTTTC. Translated, it gives CASSPSQGSGANVLTF.

The chain's CDR3 is CADVPTGGSSYNEQFF. In DNA, the CDR3 is TGTGCCGACGTACCTACGGGGGGGAGCTCCTACAATGAGCAGTTCTTC. The chain has TRBV7-9 and TRBJ2-1, with 8 nucleotides matching TRBD2. Trimming cost V 11 bases and J 0 bases; bases outside gene matches: 12. Germline CDR1 and CDR2: SEHNR and FQNEAQ (reference sequence). This CDR3 region has 16 residues.

The CDR3: CSVKQGIMPDTEAFF. CDR3 nucleotides: TGCAGCGTTAAACAGGGTATCATGCCAGACACTGAAGCTTTCTTT. The V call is TRBV29-1, the J call TRBJ1-1; a weak D match, TRBD1 (6 bases). Germline V gene sequence: CDR1 SQVTM, CDR2 ANQGSEA. Trimming pared 5 bases from V and 3 bases from J, leaving 19 bases between. CDR3 size: 15 residues. Variable domain in full (rest from reference TRBV29-1 and TRBJ1-1): SAVISQKPSRDICQRGTSLTIQCQVDSQVTMMFWYRQQPGQSLTLIATANQGSEATYESGFVIDKFPISRPNLTFSTLTVSNMSPEDSSIYLCSVKQGIMPDTEAFFGQGTRLTVV.

This clone was recorded only once. The rearrangement joins TRBV5-6 to TRBJ1-3; TRBD1 matches at 7 bases. This CDR3 contains 16 residues. J was trimmed by 3 bases and V by 3 bases; bases with no gene match: 9. Germline CDR1 and CDR2: SGHDT and YYEEEE. The CDR3 coding sequence is TGTGCCAGCAGCTATCGACAGGGTAGTTATGGAAACACCATATATTTT. This codes for CASSYRQGSYGNTIYF.

The J gene is TRBJ2-2, the V gene TRBV7-2, with D uncertain. Per germline, CDR1 SGHTA and CDR2 FQGNSA. The CDR3 contains 13 residues. V lost 4 bases and J lost 0, with 3 bases in between. CDR3 loop: CASSSANTGELFF. Here the CDR3 DNA reads TGTGCCAGCAGCTCAGCGAACACCGGGGAGCTGTTTTTT.

The rearrangement joins TRBV7-3 to TRBJ2-6; TRBD2 matches at 7 bases. Germline lookup yields CDR1 SGHTA and CDR2 FQGTGA. The CDR3 has 17 residues. With 5 bases clipped from V and 3 bases from J, the junction kept 10 bases outside the gene matches. The CDR3 DNA is TGTGCCAGCAGCCGTGGGGAGGGGAGGAATGGGGCCAACGTCCTGACTTTC. Amino acids: CASSRGEGRNGANVLTF.

The CDR3 nucleotides are TGTGCCAGCAGTGATTCGTCAGGCGGCAATCAGCCCCAGCATTTT. It yields the protein CASSDSSGGNQPQHF. The chain uses TRBV2 and TRBJ1-5; D uncertain. V was cut by 3 bases and J by 2 bases, with 11 bases left in between. This CDR3 has 15 residues. Germline V lookup: CDR1 SNHLY, CDR2 FYNNEI.

The chain recombines TRBV27 with TRBJ2-1; TRBD2 matches at 7 bases. V gave up 3 bases and J gave up 10 bases; unmatched junction bases: 9. CDR3 length: 14 amino acids. CDR1 and CDR2 from the germline V gene are MNHEY and SMNVEV (reference sequence). In nucleotides, the CDR3 is TGTGCCAGCAGTTTTCCGATCGCGGGAGCAGAGCAGTTCTTC. Translated: CASSFPIAGAEQFF.

The V gene is TRBV12-3 or TRBV12-4, the J gene TRBJ1-5; D gene ambiguous. Trimming shortened V by 3 bases and J by 9 bases, and 12 bases separated the two germline ends. The CDR3 sequence is 13 residues long. The CDR3 nucleotides are TGTGCCAGCAGTTTCGGCGGCTCGGGGCCCCAGCATTTT. Translating it yields CASSFGGSGPQHF.

V is TRBV2 and J is TRBJ1-1, with D possibly being TRBD1 (6 bases). Germline CDR1 reads SNHLY; CDR2 reads FYNNEI. The CDR3 contains 14 residues. Trimming stripped 5 bases from V and 5 bases from J, with 15 bases between. DNA for the CDR3: TGTGCCAGCAGTCTTTACAGGGTCGAGACTGAAGCTTTCTTT. Its protein product is CASSLYRVETEAFF.

The chain employs TRBV5-5 and TRBJ1-1; D perhaps matches TRBD1 (6 bases). The germline V and J ends were trimmed by 4 bases and 5 bases, with 15 bases remaining between them. The germline V gene encodes CDR1 SGHKS and CDR2 YYEKEE (reference sequence). The CDR3 consists of 14 residues. CDR3 bases: TGTGCCAGCAGCCGTCAGGGGCTTGATACTGAAGCTTTCTTT. It yields the protein CASSRQGLDTEAFF.

The chain joins TRBV9 to TRBJ2-3; D is possibly TRBD2 (5 bases). Germline lookup yields CDR1 SGDLS and CDR2 YYNGEE. This CDR3 spans 13 amino acids. V lost 4 bases to trimming and J lost 6 bases, with 12 bases between them. This CDR3 is CASSPRGRDTQYF. The CDR3 DNA follows: TGTGCCAGCAGCCCTCGGGGTAGGGATACGCAGTATTTT.

V and J are TRBV18 and TRBJ2-3, with 11 bases lining up with TRBD2. The CDR3 contains 16 residues. Germline assignment: CDR1 KGHSH and CDR2 LQKENI. V was pared by 2 bases and J by 2 bases, with 3 bases of the junction left unmatched. CDR3 nucleotides: TGTGCCAGCTCACCATTGACTAGCGGGGTCACAGATACGCAGTATTTT. As protein: CASSPLTSGVTDTQYF.

This CDR3 is CASSLEATSLDEQFF. CDR3 nucleotide sequence: TGTGCCAGCAGCTTGGAGGCGACTAGCTTGGATGAGCAGTTCTTC. This rearrangement joins TRBV5-4 to TRBJ2-1, with 7 bases aligning to TRBD2. The CDR3 is 15 residues long. J lost 8 bases, V lost 0 bases, and 8 bases had no gene match. In germline, CDR1 is SGHNT, CDR2 YYREEE (reference sequence).

The genes are TRBV5-1 and TRBJ2-7; 11 bases match TRBD2. This CDR3 has 16 amino acids. With V trimmed by 4 bases and J by 3 bases, 9 bases remained unmatched. Per the germline V gene, CDR1 is SGHRS and CDR2 is YFSETQ. The CDR3 nucleotides read TGCGCCAGCAGCCGGGGCCCTAGCGGGGGGTTCTACGAGCAGTACTTC. Translating gives CASSRGPSGGFYEQYF.

This clone was detected only a few times. This sequence joins TRBV19 and TRBJ1-2, with D uncertain. Germline values: CDR1 LNHDA, CDR2 SQIVND (reference sequence). This CDR3 has 13 amino acids. Trimming left V 7 bases short and J 5 bases short, with 14 bases between. DNA of the CDR3: TGTGCCAGTAAAAACAGACGCCGGTATGGCTACACCTTC. Translated, it gives CASKNRRRYGYTF.

This sequence joins TRBV11-2 and TRBJ2-7; TRBD2 aligns across 15 bases. Germline-derived CDR1 and CDR2 are SGHAT and FQNNGV. CDR3 length equals 16 residues. J was trimmed by 8 bases and V by 4 bases; bases with no gene match: 9. In DNA, the CDR3 is TGTGCCAGCAGCTCCAGGACTAGCGGGGGGGCCCAGAAGCAGTACTTC. Its translation is CASSSRTSGGAQKQYF. Combining the CDR3 with reference TRBV11-2 and TRBJ2-7 gives the whole variable domain EAGVAQSPRYKIIEKRQSVAFWCNPISGHATLYWYQQILGQGPKLLIQFQNNGVVDDSQLPKDRFSAERLKGVDSTLKIQPAKLEDSAVYLCASSSRTSGGAQKQYFGPGTRLTVT.

V and J are TRBV7-2 and TRBJ2-1, with TRBD1 as a possible D gene (5 bases). Germline V gene lookup returns CDR1 SGHTA and CDR2 FQGNSA. The CDR3 spans 14 residues. Trimming left V 5 bases short and J 0 bases short, with 8 bases between. The CDR3 sequence: CASSPTVSYNEQFF. Here the CDR3 DNA reads TGTGCCAGCAGCCCGACAGTCTCCTACAATGAGCAGTTCTTC.